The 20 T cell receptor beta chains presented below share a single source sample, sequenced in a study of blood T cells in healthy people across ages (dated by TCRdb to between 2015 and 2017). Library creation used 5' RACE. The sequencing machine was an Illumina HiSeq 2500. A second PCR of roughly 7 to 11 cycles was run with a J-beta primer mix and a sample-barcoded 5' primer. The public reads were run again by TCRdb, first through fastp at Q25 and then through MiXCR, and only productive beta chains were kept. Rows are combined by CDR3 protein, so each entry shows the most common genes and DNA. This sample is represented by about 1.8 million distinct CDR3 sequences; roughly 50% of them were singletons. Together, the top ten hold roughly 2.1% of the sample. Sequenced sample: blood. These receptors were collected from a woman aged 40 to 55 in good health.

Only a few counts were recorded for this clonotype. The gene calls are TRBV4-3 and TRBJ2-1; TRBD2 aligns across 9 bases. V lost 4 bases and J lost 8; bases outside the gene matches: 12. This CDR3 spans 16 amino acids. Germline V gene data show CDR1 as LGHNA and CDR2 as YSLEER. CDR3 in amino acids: CASSRSGGGALDEQFF. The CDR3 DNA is TGCGCCAGCAGCCGATCTGGCGGGGGGGCCCTCGATGAGCAGTTCTTC.

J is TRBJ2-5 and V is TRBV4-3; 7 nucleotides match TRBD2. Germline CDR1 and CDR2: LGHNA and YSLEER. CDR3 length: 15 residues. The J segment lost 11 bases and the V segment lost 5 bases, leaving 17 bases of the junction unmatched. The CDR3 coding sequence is TGCGCCAGCAGCGGAGGGCCTAGCGGACTCAATGAGCAGTACTTC. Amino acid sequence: CASSGGPSGLNEQYF.

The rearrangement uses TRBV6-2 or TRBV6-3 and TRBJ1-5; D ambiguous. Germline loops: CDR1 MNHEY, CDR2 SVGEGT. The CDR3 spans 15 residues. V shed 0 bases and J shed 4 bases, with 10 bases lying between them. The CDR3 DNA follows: TGTGCCAGCAGTTACTCAGGGATCCGGAATCAGCCCCAGCATTTT. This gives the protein CASSYSGIRNQPQHF.

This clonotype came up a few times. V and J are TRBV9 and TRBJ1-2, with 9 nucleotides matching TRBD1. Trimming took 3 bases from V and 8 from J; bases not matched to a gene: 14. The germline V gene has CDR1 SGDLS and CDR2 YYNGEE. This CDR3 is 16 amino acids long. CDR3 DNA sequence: TGTGCCAGCAGCGCACCCCAAGGACAGGGGAGGCAGGGCTACACCTTC. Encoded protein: CASSAPQGQGRQGYTF.

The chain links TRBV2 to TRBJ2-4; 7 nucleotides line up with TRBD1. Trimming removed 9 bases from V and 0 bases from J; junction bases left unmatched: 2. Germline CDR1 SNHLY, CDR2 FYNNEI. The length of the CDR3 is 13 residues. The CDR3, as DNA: TGTGCCAGAGGGACAGTAGCCAAAAACATTCAGTACTTC. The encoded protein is CARGTVAKNIQYF.

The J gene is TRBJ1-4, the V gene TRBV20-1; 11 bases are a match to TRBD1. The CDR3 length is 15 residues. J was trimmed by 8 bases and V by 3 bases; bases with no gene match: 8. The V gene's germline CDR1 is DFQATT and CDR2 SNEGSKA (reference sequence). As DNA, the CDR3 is TGCAGTGCTAGGCAGGACAGGGGGCTCGGAGAAAAACTGTTTTTT. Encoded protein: CSARQDRGLGEKLFF.

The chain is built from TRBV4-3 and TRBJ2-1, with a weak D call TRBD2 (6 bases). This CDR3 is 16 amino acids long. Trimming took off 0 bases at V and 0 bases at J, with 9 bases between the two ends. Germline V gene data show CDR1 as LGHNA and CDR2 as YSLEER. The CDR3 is CASSQDFGGSYNEQFF. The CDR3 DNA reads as TGCGCCAGCAGCCAAGATTTCGGGGGCTCCTACAATGAGCAGTTCTTC.

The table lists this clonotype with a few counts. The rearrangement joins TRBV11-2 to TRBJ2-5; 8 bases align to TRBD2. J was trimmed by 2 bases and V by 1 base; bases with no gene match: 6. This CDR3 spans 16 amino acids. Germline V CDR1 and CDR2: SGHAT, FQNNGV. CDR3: CASSLVQAGDQETQYF. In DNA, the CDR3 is TGTGCCAGCAGCTTAGTTCAAGCGGGGGATCAAGAGACCCAGTACTTC. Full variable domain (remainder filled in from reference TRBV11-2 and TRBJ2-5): EAGVAQSPRYKIIEKRQSVAFWCNPISGHATLYWYQQILGQGPKLLIQFQNNGVVDDSQLPKDRFSAERLKGVDSTLKIQPAKLEDSAVYLCASSLVQAGDQETQYFGPGTRLLVL.

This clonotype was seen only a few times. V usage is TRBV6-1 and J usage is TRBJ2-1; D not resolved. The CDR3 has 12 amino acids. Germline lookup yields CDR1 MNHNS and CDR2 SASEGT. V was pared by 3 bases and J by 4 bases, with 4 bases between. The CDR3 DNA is TGTGCCAGCAGTGAGCTATACAATGAGCAGTTCTTC. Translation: CASSELYNEQFF.

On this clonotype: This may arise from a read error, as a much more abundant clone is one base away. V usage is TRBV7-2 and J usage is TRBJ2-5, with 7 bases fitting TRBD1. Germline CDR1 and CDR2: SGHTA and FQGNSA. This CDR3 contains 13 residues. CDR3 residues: CAGSQDRRETQYF. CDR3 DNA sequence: TGTGCCGGCAGCCAGGACAGGAGGGAGACCCAGTACTTC.

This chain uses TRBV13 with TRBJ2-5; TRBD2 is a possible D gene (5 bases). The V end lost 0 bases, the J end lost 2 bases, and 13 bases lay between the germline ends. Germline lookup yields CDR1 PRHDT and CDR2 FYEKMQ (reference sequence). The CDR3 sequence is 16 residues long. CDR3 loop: CASSLGEDLVQETQYF. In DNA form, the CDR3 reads TGTGCCAGCAGCTTAGGGGAGGACCTAGTTCAAGAGACCCAGTACTTC. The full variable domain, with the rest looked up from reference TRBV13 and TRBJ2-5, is AAGVIQSPRHLIKEKRETATLKCYPIPRHDTVYWYQQGPGQDPQFLISFYEKMQSDKGSIPDRFSAQQFSDYHSELNMSSLELGDSALYFCASSLGEDLVQETQYFGPGTRLLVL.

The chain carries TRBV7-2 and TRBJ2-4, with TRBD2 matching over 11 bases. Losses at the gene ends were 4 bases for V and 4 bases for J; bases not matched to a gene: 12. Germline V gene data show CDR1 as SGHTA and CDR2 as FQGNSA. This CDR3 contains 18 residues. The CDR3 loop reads CASSSTRALAGEKNIQYF. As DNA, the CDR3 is TGTGCCAGCAGCTCGACTAGGGCACTAGCGGGGGAGAAAAACATTCAGTACTTC.

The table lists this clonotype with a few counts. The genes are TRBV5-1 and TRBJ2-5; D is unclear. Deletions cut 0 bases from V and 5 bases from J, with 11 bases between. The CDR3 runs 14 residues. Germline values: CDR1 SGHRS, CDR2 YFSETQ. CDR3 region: CASSLDPWTETQYF. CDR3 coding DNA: TGCGCCAGCAGCTTGGACCCCTGGACGGAGACCCAGTACTTC.

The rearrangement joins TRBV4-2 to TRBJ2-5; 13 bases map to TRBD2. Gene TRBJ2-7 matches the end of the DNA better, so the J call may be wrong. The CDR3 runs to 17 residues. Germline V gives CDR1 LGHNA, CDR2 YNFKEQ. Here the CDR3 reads CASSQDGLAGEGSEQYF. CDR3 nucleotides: TGTGCCAGCAGCCAAGATGGACTAGCGGGGGAAGGGTCCGAGCAGTACTTC.

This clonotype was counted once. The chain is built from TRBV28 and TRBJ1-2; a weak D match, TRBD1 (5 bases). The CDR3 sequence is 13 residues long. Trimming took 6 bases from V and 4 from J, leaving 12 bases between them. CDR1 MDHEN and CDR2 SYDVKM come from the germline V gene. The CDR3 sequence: CASSWGFTYGYTF. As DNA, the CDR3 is TGTGCCAGCAGCTGGGGGTTTACCTATGGCTACACCTTC.

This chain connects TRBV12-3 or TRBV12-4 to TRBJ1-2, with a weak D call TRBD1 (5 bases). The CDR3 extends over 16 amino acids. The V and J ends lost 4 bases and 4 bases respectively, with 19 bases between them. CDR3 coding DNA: TGTGCCAGCAGTTCTCCTGGGGGGGTTGGAGGCTATGGCTACACCTTC. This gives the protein CASSSPGGVGGYGYTF.

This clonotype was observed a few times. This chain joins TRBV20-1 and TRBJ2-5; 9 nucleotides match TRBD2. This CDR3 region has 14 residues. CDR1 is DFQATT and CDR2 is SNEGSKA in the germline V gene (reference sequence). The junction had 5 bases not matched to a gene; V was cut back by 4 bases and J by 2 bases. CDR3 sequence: CSANSGGLQETQYF. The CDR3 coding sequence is TGCAGTGCTAATAGCGGGGGCTTACAAGAGACCCAGTACTTC.

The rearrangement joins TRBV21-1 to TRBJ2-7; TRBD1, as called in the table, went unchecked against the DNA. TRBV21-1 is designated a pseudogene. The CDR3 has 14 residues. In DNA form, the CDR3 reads TGTGCCAGCAGCAATGGAACAGGGAACTACGAGCAGTACTTC. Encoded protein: CASSNGTGNYEQYF.

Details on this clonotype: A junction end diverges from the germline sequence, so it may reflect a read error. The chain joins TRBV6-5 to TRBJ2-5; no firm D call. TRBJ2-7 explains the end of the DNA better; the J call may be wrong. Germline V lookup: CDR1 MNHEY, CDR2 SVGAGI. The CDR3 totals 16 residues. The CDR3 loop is CAGSYYEMALDGEQYF. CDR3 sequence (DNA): TGTGCCGGCAGTTACTACGAGATGGCTTTGGACGGCGAGCAGTACTTC.

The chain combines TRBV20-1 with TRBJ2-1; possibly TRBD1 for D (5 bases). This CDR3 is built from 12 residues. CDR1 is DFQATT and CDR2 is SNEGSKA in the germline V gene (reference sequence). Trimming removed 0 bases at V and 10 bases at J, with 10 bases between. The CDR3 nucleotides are TGCAGTGCTAGAGAAGAACAGGACGAGCAGTTCTTC. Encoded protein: CSAREEQDEQFF.